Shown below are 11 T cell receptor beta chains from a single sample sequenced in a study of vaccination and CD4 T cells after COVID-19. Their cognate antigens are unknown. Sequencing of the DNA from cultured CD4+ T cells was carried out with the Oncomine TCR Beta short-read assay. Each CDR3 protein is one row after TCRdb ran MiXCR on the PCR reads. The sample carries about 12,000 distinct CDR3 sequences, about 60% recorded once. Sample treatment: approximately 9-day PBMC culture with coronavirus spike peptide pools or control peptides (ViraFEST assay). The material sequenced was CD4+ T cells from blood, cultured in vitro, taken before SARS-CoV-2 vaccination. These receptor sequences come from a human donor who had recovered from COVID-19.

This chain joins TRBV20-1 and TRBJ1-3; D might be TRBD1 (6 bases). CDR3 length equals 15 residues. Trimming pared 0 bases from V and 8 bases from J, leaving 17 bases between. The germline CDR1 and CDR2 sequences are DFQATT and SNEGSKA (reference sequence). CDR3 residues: CSARDPSQGRHTIYF. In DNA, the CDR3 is TGCAGTGCTAGAGATCCCTCACAGGGTAGACACACCATATATTTT.

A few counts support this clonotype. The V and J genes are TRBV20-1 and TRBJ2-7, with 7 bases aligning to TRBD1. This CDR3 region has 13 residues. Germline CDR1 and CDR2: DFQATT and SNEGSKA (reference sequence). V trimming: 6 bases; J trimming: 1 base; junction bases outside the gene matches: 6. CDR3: CSAPGQDSYEQYF. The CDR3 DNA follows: TGCAGTGCGCCTGGACAGGATTCCTACGAGCAGTACTTC.

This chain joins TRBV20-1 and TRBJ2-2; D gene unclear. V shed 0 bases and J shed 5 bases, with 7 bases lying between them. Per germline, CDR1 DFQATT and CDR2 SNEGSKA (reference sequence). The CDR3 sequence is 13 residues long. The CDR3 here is CSARDGRTGELFF. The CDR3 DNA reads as TGCAGTGCTAGAGATGGACGGACCGGGGAGCTGTTTTTT.

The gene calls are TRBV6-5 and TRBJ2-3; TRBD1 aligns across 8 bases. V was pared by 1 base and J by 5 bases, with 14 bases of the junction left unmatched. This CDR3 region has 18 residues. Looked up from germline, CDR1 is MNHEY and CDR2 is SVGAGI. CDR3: CASSYWTGPGSRGDTQYF. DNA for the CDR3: TGTGCCAGCAGTTACTGGACAGGGCCGGGGTCTCGGGGAGATACGCAGTATTTT.

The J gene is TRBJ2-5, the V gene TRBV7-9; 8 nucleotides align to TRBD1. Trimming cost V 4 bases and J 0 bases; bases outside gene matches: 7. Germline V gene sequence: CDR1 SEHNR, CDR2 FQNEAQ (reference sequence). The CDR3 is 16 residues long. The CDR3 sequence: CASSYGQGLDQETQYF. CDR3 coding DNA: TGTGCCAGCAGCTACGGACAGGGCCTTGACCAAGAGACCCAGTACTTC.

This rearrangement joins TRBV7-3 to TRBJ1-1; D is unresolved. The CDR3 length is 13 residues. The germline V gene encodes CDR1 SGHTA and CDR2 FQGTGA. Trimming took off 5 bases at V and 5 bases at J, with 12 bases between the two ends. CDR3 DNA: TGTGCCAGCAGCGAAGACCCGGGGACTGAAGCTTTCTTT. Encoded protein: CASSEDPGTEAFF. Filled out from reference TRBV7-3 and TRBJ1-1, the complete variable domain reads GAGVSQTPSNKVTEKGKYVELRCDPISGHTALYWYRQSLGQGPEFLIYFQGTGAADDSGLPNDRFFAVRPEGSVSTLKIQRTERGDSAVYLCASSEDPGTEAFFGQGTRLTVV.

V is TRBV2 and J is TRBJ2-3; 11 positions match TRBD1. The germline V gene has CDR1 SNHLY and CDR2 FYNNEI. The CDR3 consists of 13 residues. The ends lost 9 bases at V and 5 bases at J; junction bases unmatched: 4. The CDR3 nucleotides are TGTGCCAGAGGACAGGGGGCTAAAGATACGCAGTATTTT. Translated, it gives CARGQGAKDTQYF.

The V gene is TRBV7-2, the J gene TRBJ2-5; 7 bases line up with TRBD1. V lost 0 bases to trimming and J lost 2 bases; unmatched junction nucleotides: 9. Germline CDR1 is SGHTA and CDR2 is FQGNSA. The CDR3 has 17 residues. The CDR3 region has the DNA TGTGCCAGCAGCTTAGCTCTGGTAAGGGGGCGGCAAGAGACCCAGTACTTC. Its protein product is CASSLALVRGRQETQYF.

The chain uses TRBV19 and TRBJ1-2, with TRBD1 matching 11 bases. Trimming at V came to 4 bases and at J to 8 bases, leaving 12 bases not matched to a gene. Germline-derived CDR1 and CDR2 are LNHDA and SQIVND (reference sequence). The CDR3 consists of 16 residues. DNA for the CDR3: TGTGCCAGTAGTACCCCGGACAGGGGGCACATGGAGGGCTACACCTTC. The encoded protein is CASSTPDRGHMEGYTF.

The DNA of the CDR3 is TGTGCCAGCAGTTACCGGACAGGGGGTTTGAACACTGAAGCTTTCTTT. It translates to CASSYRTGGLNTEAFF. V and J are TRBV6-2 or TRBV6-3 and TRBJ1-1; 10 bases agree with TRBD1. Germline trimming cut 2 bases from V and 0 bases from J; bases unmatched to any gene: 3. The CDR3 covers 16 residues. Germline assignment: CDR1 MNHEY and CDR2 SVGEGT.

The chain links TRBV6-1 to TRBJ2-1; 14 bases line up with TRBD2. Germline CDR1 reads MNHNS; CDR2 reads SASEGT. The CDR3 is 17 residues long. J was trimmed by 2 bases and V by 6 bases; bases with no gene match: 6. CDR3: CASSRGGLAGAYNEQFF. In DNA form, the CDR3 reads TGTGCCAGCAGCCGCGGGGGACTAGCGGGAGCCTACAATGAGCAGTTCTTC.